These 4 T cell receptor beta chains were sequenced from one sample in a study of blood T cell repertoires in COVID-19. Sequencing used immunoSEQ multiplex PCR; TCRdb keeps in-frame clones, though not all of them. There are roughly 380,000 clones in the sample; roughly 90% occur only once, and 1% lies in the top ten. Sequencing was done on a sample of PBMCs or T cells enriched from blood (not recorded which). Receptor source: a woman aged 25 to 45 who had been exposed to COVID-19.

J is TRBJ2-3 and V is TRBV9; D is uncertain. The germline gives CDR1 SGDLS, CDR2 YYNGEE. Between the trimmed V and J ends, which lost 4 bases and 2 bases, there was a span of 11 bases. There are 14 residues in the CDR3. As DNA, the CDR3 is TGTGCCAGCAGCCCCCAGACTCACACAGATACGCAGTATTTT. Translating gives CASSPQTHTDTQYF.

The chain has TRBV5-1 and TRBJ2-1, with D possibly matching TRBD2 (5 bases). Germline V lookup: CDR1 SGHRS, CDR2 YFSETQ. V dropped 0 bases and J dropped 0 bases, with 10 bases sitting between them. There are 16 residues in the CDR3. The CDR3 sequence is CASSLVVGSSYNEQFF. As DNA, the CDR3 is TGCGCCAGCAGCTTGGTTGTGGGGAGCTCCTACAATGAGCAGTTCTTC.

The chain has TRBV11-2 and TRBJ1-3; 8 bases are a match to TRBD1. The CDR3 is 14 amino acids. Germline V gives CDR1 SGHAT, CDR2 FQNNGV. J was trimmed by 4 bases and V by 5 bases; bases with no gene match: 4. In nucleotides, the CDR3 is TGTGCCAGCAGCACTGGACAGGGCGGAAACACCATATATTTT. It yields the protein CASSTGQGGNTIYF.

The V call is TRBV28, the J call TRBJ2-7, with D perhaps matching TRBD2 (6 bases). V dropped 6 bases and J dropped 4 bases, with 7 bases sitting between them. Germline CDR1 MDHEN, CDR2 SYDVKM. The CDR3 contains 11 residues. CDR3 bases: TGTGCCAGCAGACGGGGGTACGAGCAGTACTTC. Protein sequence: CASRRGYEQYF.